This TCR beta chain originates from a study of blood T cell repertoires in COVID-19. Study as a whole: Spain, Italy and the United States supplied samples that represented acute and convalescent COVID-19. T cells, B-cell-depleted T cells, or PBMCs provided the cDNA or gDNA that served as material.

The protocol was immunoSEQ multiplex PCR, while the TCRdb copy is restricted to in-frame clones and leaves out a portion. The data hold some 150,000 clones, with approximately 84% observed a single time. The CDR3 is 19 residues long. Trimming stripped 2 bases from V and 0 bases from J, with 20 bases between. Germline V gives CDR1 SGHVS, CDR2 FQNEAQ. This receptor was identified in a man in his forties with acute or convalescent COVID-19. Sequencing was performed on peripheral blood. The chain has TRBV7-8 and TRBJ1-5; no clear D. The CDR3 bases are TGTGCCAGCAGCTTAAAATGGCGGAATCAGATCTATAGCAATCAGCCCCAGCATTTT. This encodes CASSLKWRNQIYSNQPQHF.